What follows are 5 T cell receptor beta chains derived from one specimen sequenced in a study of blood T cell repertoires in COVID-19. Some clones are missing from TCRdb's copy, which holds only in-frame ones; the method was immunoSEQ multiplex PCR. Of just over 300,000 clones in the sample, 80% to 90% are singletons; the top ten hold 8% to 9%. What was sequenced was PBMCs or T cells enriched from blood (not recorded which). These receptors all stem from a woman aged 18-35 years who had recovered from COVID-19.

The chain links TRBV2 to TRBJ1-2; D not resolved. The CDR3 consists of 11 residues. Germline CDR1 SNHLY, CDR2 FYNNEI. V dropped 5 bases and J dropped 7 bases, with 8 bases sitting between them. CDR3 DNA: TGTGCCAGCAGTAAGCCTTCTGGCTACACCTTC. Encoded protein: CASSKPSGYTF. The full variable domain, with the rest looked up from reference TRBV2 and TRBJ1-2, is EPEVTQTPSHQVTQMGQEVILRCVPISNHLYFYWYRQILGQKVEFLVSFYNNEISEKSEIFDDQFSVERPDGSNFTLKIRSTKLEDSAMYFCASSKPSGYTFGSGTRLTVV.

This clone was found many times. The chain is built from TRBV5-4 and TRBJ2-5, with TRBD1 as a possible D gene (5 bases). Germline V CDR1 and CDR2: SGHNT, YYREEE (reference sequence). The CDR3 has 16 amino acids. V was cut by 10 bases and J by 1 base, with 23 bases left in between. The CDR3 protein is CAPPDKKQAIQETQYF. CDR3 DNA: TGTGCCCCCCCAGATAAGAAACAGGCGATCCAAGAGACCCAGTACTTC.

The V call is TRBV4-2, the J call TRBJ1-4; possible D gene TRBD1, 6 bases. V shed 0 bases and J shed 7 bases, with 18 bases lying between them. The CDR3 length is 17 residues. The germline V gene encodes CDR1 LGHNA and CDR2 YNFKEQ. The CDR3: CASSQDLWGRGVEKLFF. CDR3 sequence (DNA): TGTGCCAGCAGCCAAGATCTATGGGGCAGGGGAGTTGAAAAACTGTTTTTT.

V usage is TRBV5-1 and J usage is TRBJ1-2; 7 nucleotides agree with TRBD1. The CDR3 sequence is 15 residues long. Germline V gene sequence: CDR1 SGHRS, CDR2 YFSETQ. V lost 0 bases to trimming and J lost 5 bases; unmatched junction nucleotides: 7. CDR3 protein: CASSLEGALVYGYTF. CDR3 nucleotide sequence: TGCGCCAGCAGCTTGGAGGGGGCGCTTGTTTATGGCTACACCTTC.

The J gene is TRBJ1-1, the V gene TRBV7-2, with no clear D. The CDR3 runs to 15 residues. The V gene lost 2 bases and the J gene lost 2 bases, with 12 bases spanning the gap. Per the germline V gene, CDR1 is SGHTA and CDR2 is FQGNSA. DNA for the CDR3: TGTGCCAGCAGCTTAATGTCCGGGGATAACACTGAAGCTTTCTTT. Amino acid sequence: CASSLMSGDNTEAFF. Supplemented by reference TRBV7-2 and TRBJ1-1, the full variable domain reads GAGVSQSPSNKVTEKGKDVELRCDPISGHTALYWYRQSLGQGLEFLIYFQGNSAPDKSGLPSDRFSAERTGGSVSTLTIQRTQQEDSAVYLCASSLMSGDNTEAFFGQGTRLTVV.